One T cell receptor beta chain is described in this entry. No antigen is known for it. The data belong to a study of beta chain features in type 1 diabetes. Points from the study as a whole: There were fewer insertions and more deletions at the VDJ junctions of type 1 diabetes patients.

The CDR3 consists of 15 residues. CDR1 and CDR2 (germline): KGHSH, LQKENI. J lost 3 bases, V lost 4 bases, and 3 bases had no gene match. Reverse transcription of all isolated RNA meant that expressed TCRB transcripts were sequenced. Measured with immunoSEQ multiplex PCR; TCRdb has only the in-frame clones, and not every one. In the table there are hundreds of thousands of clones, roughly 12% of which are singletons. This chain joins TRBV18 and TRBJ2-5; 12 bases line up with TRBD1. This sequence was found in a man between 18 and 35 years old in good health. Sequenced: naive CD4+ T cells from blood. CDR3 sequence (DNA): TGTGCCAGCTCACGGGACAGGGGGCTTGAAGAGACCCAGTACTTC. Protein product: CASSRDRGLEETQYF.